Sequencing of this T cell receptor beta chain was carried out in a study of radiotherapy plus CTLA-4 blockade in lung cancer. Study information: Of all patients, approximately 17% responded objectively and roughly 31% showed disease control.

Details on this clone: Its matching antigen is unknown.

TCRdb's table, derived via immunoSEQ multiplex PCR, lists solely in-frame clones and lacks some. The repertoire includes approximately 100,000 clones, 85% to 90% of them detected once, and 2.4% sits in the top ten. Study conclusions and caveats: Reportedly, early blood T cell clone dynamics best predicted response, with interferon-beta.

With V trimmed by 6 bases and J by 8 bases, 13 bases remained unmatched. The CDR3 loop spans 16 amino acids. Germline values: CDR1 LNHDA, CDR2 SQIVND (reference sequence). The chain has TRBV19 and TRBJ1-4; 9 bases are a match to TRBD1. This clonotype was obtained from a human donor with non-small cell lung cancer that progressed on radiotherapy plus ipilimumab. Some clones in this sample may be carry-over from other donors' samples. The starting material was peripheral blood, obtained from a patient treated with radiotherapy plus ipilimumab. The CDR3 region has the DNA TGTGCCAGTAGACCCCGGGACAGGGAGGGGCACGAAAAACTGTTTTTT. Amino acid sequence: CASRPRDREGHEKLFF.